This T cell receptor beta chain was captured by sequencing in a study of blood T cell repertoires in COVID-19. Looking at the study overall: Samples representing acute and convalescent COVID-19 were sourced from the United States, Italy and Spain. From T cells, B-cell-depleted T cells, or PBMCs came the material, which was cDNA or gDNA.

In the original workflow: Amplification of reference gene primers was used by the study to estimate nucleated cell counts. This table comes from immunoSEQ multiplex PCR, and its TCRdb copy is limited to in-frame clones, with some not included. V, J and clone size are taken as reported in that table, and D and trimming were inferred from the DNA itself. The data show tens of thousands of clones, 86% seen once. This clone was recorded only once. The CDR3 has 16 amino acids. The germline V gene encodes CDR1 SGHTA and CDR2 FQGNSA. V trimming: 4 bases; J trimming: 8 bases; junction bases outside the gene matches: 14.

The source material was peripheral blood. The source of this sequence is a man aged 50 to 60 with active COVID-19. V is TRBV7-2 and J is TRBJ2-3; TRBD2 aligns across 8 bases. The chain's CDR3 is CASSSTGTRVLGTQYF. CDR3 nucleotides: TGTGCCAGCAGCTCCACCGGGACTAGAGTATTGGGTACGCAGTATTTT.